The 17 T cell receptor beta chains below all came from one sample that was sequenced in a study of tumor-infiltrating lymphocytes in primary liver carcinoma. Blood RNA came from unsorted whole blood; germline DNA was also extracted. From 500 ng total RNA, TCR beta cDNA was generated with a primer in the constant region. What produced the TCR beta libraries was three nested multiplex PCR rounds using slightly modified ARM-PCR. Use of TRBV1-TRBV30 forward primers with a C-beta reverse primer characterized the first two PCR rounds, which lasted about 9 cycles each. TCRdb independently ran MiXCR on the multiplex PCR reads; one entry per CDR3 protein. The sample yields about 310,000 distinct CDR3 sequences, about 50% seen once. Sequencing input: peripheral blood. These TCRs come from a woman aged 30 to 39 with primary liver carcinoma and hepatitis B virus infection.

A note on this clonotype: A much larger clone sits a single nucleotide away, making a read error possible. The rearrangement uses TRBV12-3 or TRBV12-4 and TRBJ2-4; 7 bases agree with TRBD1. The CDR3 is 15 residues long. The CDR3 DNA sequence: TGTGTCAGCAGTCACGACAGGGCGGCCAAAAACATTCAGTACTTC. Amino acids: CVSSHDRAAKNIQYF.

With respect to this clonotype: This may be a read error, as it is one base from a much larger clone. The chain carries TRBV29-1 and TRBJ2-7; D may match TRBD1 or TRBD2 (5 bases each). The germline gives CDR1 SQVTM, CDR2 ANQGSEA. V lost 0 bases and J 8 bases, leaving 20 bases between the germline ends. The CDR3 sequence is 15 residues long. The CDR3, as DNA: TGCAGCGTTGAAGATTGGGACGGGAAGGAATACAAGCAGTACTTC. This gives the protein CSVEDWDGKEYKQYF.

This clonotype was seen only a few times. The V and J genes are TRBV6-1 and TRBJ2-6; D possibly corresponds to TRBD2 (6 bases). V was pared by 6 bases and J by 0 bases, with 21 bases between. The length of the CDR3 is 19 residues. CDR1 is MNHNS, CDR2 SASEGT, per germline. The CDR3 DNA reads TGTGCCAGCAGCTCTACGACCAGGAGGGCCAGCTCTGGGGCCAACGTCCTGACTTTC. This translates into CASSSTTRRASSGANVLTF.

The chain employs TRBV29-1 and TRBJ2-5, with 7 bases matching TRBD1. The germline V gene has CDR1 SQVTM and CDR2 ANQGSEA. V dropped 6 bases and J dropped 5; count of bases not matched to a gene: 9. The CDR3 is made up of 13 amino acids. The CDR3 sequence: CSVPTGIMETQYF. Written as DNA, the CDR3 is TGCAGCGTGCCGACAGGGATTATGGAGACCCAGTACTTC.

The gene calls are TRBV29-1 and TRBJ2-3, with D perhaps TRBD1 (6 bases). The CDR3 is 15 amino acids. Trimming shortened V by 7 bases and J by 4 bases, and 21 bases separated the two germline ends. Per germline, CDR1 SQVTM and CDR2 ANQGSEA. In DNA form, the CDR3 reads TGCAGCGGGACGACAGGCGGCAGATCGCCAGATACGCAGTATTTT. Its protein product is CSGTTGGRSPDTQYF.

This clonotype was seen repeatedly, ten times or more. The chain recombines TRBV29-1 with TRBJ1-1; possible D gene TRBD1, 5 bases. The length of the CDR3 is 13 residues. V dropped 6 bases and J dropped 1 base, with 12 bases sitting between them. Germline V gene sequence: CDR1 SQVTM, CDR2 ANQGSEA. The CDR3 protein is CSVTDRRNTEAFF. The CDR3 DNA follows: TGCAGCGTGACAGATAGGAGGAACACTGAAGCTTTCTTT.

In this sample, this clonotype turned up a few times. An end of the junction does not agree with germline; a read error may underlie this. The chain has TRBV4-1 and TRBJ2-7, with D perhaps TRBD1 or TRBD2 (5 bases each). From germline, CDR1 is MGHRA and CDR2 YSYEKL. This CDR3 is 15 amino acids long. The CDR3 protein is CASSQARQGPYGQYF. The DNA of the CDR3 is TGCGCCAGCAGCCAGGCCCGGCAGGGACCCTACGGGCAGTACTTC.

The genes are TRBV15 and TRBJ1-3; D remains ambiguous. The V end was cut by 0 bases, the J end by 0 bases, with 9 bases between. This CDR3 is built from 16 residues. Germline V gene sequence: CDR1 LNHNV, CDR2 YYDKDF (reference sequence). The CDR3 nucleotides read TGTGCCACCAGCAGAGATATCCAACCCTCTGGAAACACCATATATTTT. Protein product: CATSRDIQPSGNTIYF.

V and J are TRBV28 and TRBJ2-4; either TRBD1 or TRBD2 may fit D (7 bases each). V was cut by 11 bases and J by 1 base, with 15 bases left in between. There are 14 residues in the CDR3. Germline CDR1 reads MDHEN; CDR2 reads SYDVKM. CDR3 loop: CASGGDGAKNIQYF. The CDR3 DNA reads as TGTGCCTCAGGGGGGGACGGCGCCAAAAACATTCAGTACTTC.

Concerning this clonotype: At one boundary the junction diverges from the germline segment, which might be a read error. The rearrangement links TRBV28 to TRBJ2-5, with a tentative D call TRBD2 (6 bases). CDR3 length equals 15 residues. From germline, CDR1 is MDHEN and CDR2 SYDVKM. In DNA, the CDR3 is TGTGCCAGCAGTTTCGCGGGGCAGTCCCAAGAGATCCAGTACTTC. Translated: CASSFAGQSQEIQYF. The full variable domain, in which reference TRBV28 and TRBJ2-5 provide the parts outside the CDR3, is DVKVTQSSRYLVKRTGEKVFLECVQDMDHENMFWYRQDPGLGLRLIYFSYDVKMKEKGDIPEGYSVSREKKERFSLILESASTNQTSMYLCASSFAGQSQEIQYFGPGTRLLVL.

The chain combines TRBV4-2 with TRBJ2-4; 9 bases fit TRBD2. The ends lost 4 bases at V and 3 bases at J; junction bases unmatched: 7. The CDR3 consists of 16 residues. From germline, CDR1 is LGHNA and CDR2 YNFKEQ. DNA for the CDR3: TGTGCCAGCAGCCTAGGACTAGCGCATAGCAAAAACATTCAGTACTTC. Encoded protein: CASSLGLAHSKNIQYF.

This chain connects TRBV6-5 to TRBJ2-1; 11 positions agree with TRBD2. This CDR3 spans 15 amino acids. Trimming at V came to 6 bases and at J to 7 bases, leaving 8 bases not matched to a gene. Germline-derived CDR1 and CDR2 are MNHEY and SVGAGI. CDR3 nucleotide sequence: TGTGCCAGCAGCCCCCAGGGACTAGCGGAGAATGAGCAGTTCTTC. Residues: CASSPQGLAENEQFF.

With respect to this clonotype: This could be a read error, since a much larger clone is one nucleotide away. The chain combines TRBV6-5 with TRBJ2-5; 7 nucleotides line up with TRBD1. The CDR3 is 13 residues long. CDR1 is MNHEY and CDR2 is SVGAGI in the germline V gene. In nucleotides, the CDR3 is TGTGTCAGCAGTTTGACAGGGCGTGAGACCCAGTACTTC. The encoded protein is CVSSLTGRETQYF.

The chain joins TRBV2 to TRBJ2-7, with 7 bases lining up with TRBD2. CDR1 and CDR2 (germline): SNHLY, FYNNEI. The CDR3 runs 14 residues. J lost 2 bases, V lost 5 bases, and 6 bases had no gene match. CDR3: CASSQTSNAYEQYF. The CDR3 bases are TGTGCCAGCAGTCAGACTAGCAACGCCTACGAGCAGTACTTC.

The rearrangement links TRBV6-2 or TRBV6-3 to TRBJ2-7; TRBD2 agrees at 8 bases. After removal of 6 bases from V and 3 bases from J, the junction contained 10 bases not matched to a gene. Germline V gene data show CDR1 as MNHEY and CDR2 as SVGEGT. CDR3 size: 15 residues. The DNA for the CDR3 is TGTGCCAGCAGGAACTCCCTAAGCGGGAGCTACGAGCAGTACTTC. Protein product: CASRNSLSGSYEQYF.

The rearrangement uses TRBV7-9 and TRBJ1-2, with D unresolved. The germline gives CDR1 SEHNR, CDR2 FQNEAQ (reference sequence). Between the trimmed V and J ends, which lost 1 base and 4 bases, there was a span of 4 bases. The CDR3 is made up of 12 amino acids. CDR3 nucleotides: TGTGCCAGCAGCTTAGAGACCTATGGCTACACCTTC. It specifies CASSLETYGYTF.

The rearrangement uses TRBV28 and TRBJ1-1; tentatively, D is TRBD1 (5 bases). V dropped 3 bases and J dropped 5 bases, with 13 bases sitting between them. Germline-derived CDR1 and CDR2 are MDHEN and SYDVKM. This CDR3 contains 14 residues. In nucleotides, the CDR3 is TGTGCCAGCAGTTTTTGGTCAGGGCAAACTGAAGCTTTCTTT. It is translated as CASSFWSGQTEAFF.